Each of the 19 T cell receptor beta chains below was sequenced from the same sample in a study of OX40 agonist ivuxolimab in advanced cancers. The data were produced by immunoSEQ multiplex PCR, yet TCRdb's version contains in-frame clones alone and is incomplete. The sample records about 82,000 clones, 75% to 90% being singletons. The sample here was CD4+ or CD8+ T cells sorted from blood, taken in a trial of the OX40 agonist ivuxolimab. These receptors originate from an adult with an advanced solid tumor such as melanoma, head and neck, liver or kidney cancer.

The rearrangement joins TRBV27 to TRBJ1-4, with TRBD1 matching over 7 bases. The ends lost 10 bases at V and 8 bases at J; junction bases unmatched: 19. This CDR3 is built from 16 residues. Germline V gives CDR1 MNHEY, CDR2 SMNVEV (reference sequence). CDR3 loop: CANSRLGQAGREKLFF. CDR3 DNA sequence: TGTGCCAACAGCCGGCTTGGACAGGCAGGTCGAGAAAAACTGTTTTTT.

The rearrangement links TRBV7-9 to TRBJ1-1, with D possibly TRBD1 on 5 matching bases. CDR1 is SEHNR and CDR2 is FQNEAQ in the germline V gene (reference sequence). CDR3 length equals 14 residues. V was cut by 4 bases and J by 6 bases, with 15 bases left in between. Here the CDR3 DNA reads TGTGCCAGCAGCTCCGAGATAGGGACCGCTGAAGCTTTCTTT. Its translation: CASSSEIGTAEAFF.

The J gene is TRBJ2-2, the V gene TRBV9; 9 nucleotides align to TRBD1. This CDR3 has 15 residues. In germline, CDR1 is SGDLS, CDR2 YYNGEE. V trimming: 3 bases; J trimming: 7 bases; junction bases outside the gene matches: 7. The CDR3 protein is CASSAYRGQGGELFF. As DNA, the CDR3 is TGTGCCAGCAGCGCGTACAGGGGGCAAGGCGGGGAGCTGTTTTTT.

The chain uses TRBV18 and TRBJ1-6; a weak D match, TRBD1 (5 bases). Germline CDR1 is KGHSH and CDR2 is LQKENI. CDR3 size: 18 residues. V was shortened by 2 bases and J by 7 bases, with 21 bases between the two germline ends. DNA for the CDR3: TGTGCCAGCTCACCATGGGGGACCCCGATCTCGAGGAATTCACCCCTCCACTTT. It specifies CASSPWGTPISRNSPLHF.

This sequence joins TRBV4-2 and TRBJ1-1; D not resolved. V was clipped by 5 bases and J by 3 bases, with 10 bases between them. Germline CDR1 LGHNA, CDR2 YNFKEQ. The CDR3 has 13 amino acids. The CDR3 protein is CASSFQTYTEAFF. For the CDR3, the DNA is TGTGCCAGCAGCTTCCAGACCTACACTGAAGCTTTCTTT.

The chain uses TRBV5-6 and TRBJ1-4; tentative D call: TRBD1 (6 bases). Trimming cost V 1 base and J 9 bases, with 16 bases left between them. The CDR3 runs 15 residues. CDR1 is SGHDT, CDR2 YYEEEE, per germline. Here the CDR3 reads CASSLQGDKGQKLFF. The DNA of the CDR3 is TGTGCCAGCAGCTTGCAAGGGGACAAGGGGCAAAAACTGTTTTTT. The complete variable domain, with remaining parts taken from reference TRBV5-6 and TRBJ1-4, reads DAGVTQSPTHLIKTRGQQVTLRCSPKSGHDTVSWYQQALGQGPQFIFQYYEEEERQRGNFPDRFSGHQFPNYSSELNVNALLLGDSALYLCASSLQGDKGQKLFFGSGTQLSVL.

J is TRBJ2-7 and V is TRBV6-5, with 8 positions matching TRBD2. The germline V gene encodes CDR1 MNHEY and CDR2 SVGAGI. V was clipped by 6 bases and J by 2 bases; unmatched bases: 9. This CDR3 contains 15 residues. The CDR3 region is CASSYGGAGPYEQYF. CDR3 in DNA: TGTGCCAGCAGCTACGGGGGGGCAGGGCCCTACGAGCAGTACTTC.

CDR3 sequence reads: CASSQVQRGRPEGETQYF. The CDR3 nucleotides are TGCGCCAGCAGCCAAGTCCAGCGGGGTCGACCCGAGGGAGAGACCCAGTACTTC. This chain connects TRBV4-1 to TRBJ2-5; 7 bases fit TRBD2. Germline CDR1 and CDR2: MGHRA and YSYEKL. The length of the CDR3 is 18 residues. V trimming: 1 base; J trimming: 4 bases; junction bases outside the gene matches: 15.

The rearrangement uses TRBV5-5 and TRBJ1-1, with D hard to call. The CDR3 has 19 amino acids. Germline V CDR1 and CDR2: SGHKS, YYEKEE (reference sequence). V lost 3 bases and J 0 bases, leaving 24 bases between the germline ends. CDR3 loop: CASSSDASLGRLVNTEAFF. In DNA form, the CDR3 reads TGTGCCAGCAGCTCCGATGCTTCGCTCGGGCGTTTGGTGAACACTGAAGCTTTCTTT.

This chain joins TRBV30 and TRBJ1-3; no definite D call. The germline V gene has CDR1 GTSNPN and CDR2 SVGIG (reference sequence). Trimming took off 5 bases at V and 0 bases at J, with 5 bases between the two ends. The CDR3 has 12 residues. CDR3 nucleotides: TGTGCCTGGCAGGACTCTGGAAACACCATATATTTT. It is translated as CAWQDSGNTIYF.

The rearrangement joins TRBV7-9 to TRBJ1-4; D gene uncertain. From germline, CDR1 is SEHNR and CDR2 FQNEAQ (reference sequence). This CDR3 has 15 amino acids. Trimming removed 5 bases at V and 7 bases at J, with 17 bases between. This CDR3 is CASSLRIGVTEKLFF. The DNA for the CDR3 is TGTGCCAGCAGCCTGAGGATCGGGGTTACTGAAAAACTGTTTTTT. The variable domain in full, with the rest retrieved from reference TRBV7-9 and TRBJ1-4, is DTGVSQNPRHKITKRGQNVTFRCDPISEHNRLYWYRQTLGQGPEFLTYFQNEAQLEKSRLLSDRFSAERPKGSFSTLEIQRTEQGDSAMYLCASSLRIGVTEKLFFGSGTQLSVL.

This clone was seen only a few times. The chain joins TRBV4-1 to TRBJ1-2; 8 bases are a match to TRBD1. This CDR3 is built from 15 residues. The V and J ends lost 2 bases and 6 bases, in that order; junction bases with no gene match: 8. Looked up from germline, CDR1 is MGHRA and CDR2 is YSYEKL. The CDR3 sequence: CASSQPRDRSNGYTF. Written as DNA, the CDR3 is TGCGCCAGCAGCCAACCCCGGGACAGGTCGAATGGCTACACCTTC.

This clone has a handful of counts. This chain joins TRBV7-3 and TRBJ2-3; D not resolved. CDR1 and CDR2 from the germline V gene are SGHTA and FQGTGA. V lost 0 bases and J lost 6, with 10 bases in between. The CDR3 totals 14 residues. Here the CDR3 DNA reads TGTGCCAGCAGCTTAACGAAGGATTGGGATACGCAGTATTTT. It is translated as CASSLTKDWDTQYF.

V and J are TRBV19 and TRBJ1-3; D not resolved. Trimming took off 5 bases at V and 0 bases at J, with 14 bases between the two ends. Germline V gives CDR1 LNHDA, CDR2 SQIVND (reference sequence). This CDR3 spans 16 amino acids. CDR3 nucleotides: TGTGCCAGTAGTTCCCGTCGCTTGAGCTCTGGAAACACCATATATTTT. This encodes CASSSRRLSSGNTIYF.

The chain joins TRBV30 to TRBJ2-7; TRBD2 matches at 14 bases. V shed 5 bases and J 2 bases; nucleotides not matched to a gene: 8. The germline V gene has CDR1 GTSNPN and CDR2 SVGIG (reference sequence). The CDR3 extends over 16 amino acids. CDR3 loop: CAWEPGLAGATYEQYF. Written as DNA, the CDR3 is TGTGCCTGGGAGCCGGGACTAGCGGGAGCGACCTACGAGCAGTACTTC.

The sample holds a few counts of this clone. The V and J genes are TRBV2 and TRBJ1-1; TRBD1 matches 7 bases. The CDR3 consists of 14 residues. CDR1 and CDR2 from the germline V gene are SNHLY and FYNNEI. V lost 4 bases and J lost 1; bases outside the gene matches: 3. DNA of the CDR3: TGTGCCAGCAGTGGTAGGGGGCAGAACACTGAAGCTTTCTTT. Encoded protein: CASSGRGQNTEAFF. Variable domain in full (rest from reference TRBV2 and TRBJ1-1): EPEVTQTPSHQVTQMGQEVILRCVPISNHLYFYWYRQILGQKVEFLVSFYNNEISEKSEIFDDQFSVERPDGSNFTLKIRSTKLEDSAMYFCASSGRGQNTEAFFGQGTRLTVV.

The V call is TRBV5-1, the J call TRBJ2-1; 12 nucleotides agree with TRBD2. CDR3 length: 14 amino acids. V trimming: 5 bases; J trimming: 4 bases; junction bases outside the gene matches: 1. Germline CDR1 reads SGHRS; CDR2 reads YFSETQ. The CDR3 region has the DNA TGCGCCAGCAGGACTAGCGGGAGTTACAATGAGCAGTTCTTC. It encodes CASRTSGSYNEQFF.

The chain links TRBV30 to TRBJ1-5, with a possible D match to TRBD1 (5 bases). The germline CDR1 and CDR2 sequences are GTSNPN and SVGIG (reference sequence). The V and J ends lost 4 bases and 7 bases respectively, with 11 bases between them. The CDR3 is made up of 12 amino acids. The CDR3 sequence is CAWTREGQPQHF. CDR3 nucleotide sequence: TGTGCCTGGACCAGGGAAGGACAGCCCCAGCATTTT.

The chain links TRBV6-5 to TRBJ2-5, with TRBD2 as a possible D gene (6 bases). Germline values: CDR1 MNHEY, CDR2 SVGAGI. The CDR3 covers 15 residues. The V gene lost 5 bases and the J gene lost 1 base, with 14 bases spanning the gap. CDR3 loop: CASSTLGRGQETQYF. The DNA of the CDR3 is TGTGCCAGCAGTACCCTAGGGCGGGGCCAAGAGACCCAGTACTTC.